The rows below give T cell receptor beta chains drawn from one sample of a study of PD-L1 blockade in urothelial cancer. The method was immunoSEQ multiplex PCR; TCRdb's version includes in-frame clones alone and lacks a portion of them. The data contain 80,000 to 90,000 clones, 70% to 90% of them singletons. This specimen was PBMCs, taken around atezolizumab (anti-PD-L1) treatment. The receptors derive from a man in his fifties or sixties with urothelial cancer. CDR3s leave out the opening cysteine and the closing phenylalanine or tryptophan. The order of the fields is CDR3 protein, J gene, D gene, V gene. The D gene is left open where the match is weak.

ASSGLGQNNQPQH TRBJ1-5 NA TRBV18
ASSRGGKDTEAF TRBJ1-1 NA TRBV5-8
AWSDETAYT TRBJ1-2 NA TRBV30
ASSTAGMETQY TRBJ2-5 TRBD2 TRBV28
ASSLLGGGDTEAF TRBJ1-1 NA TRBV14
ASSPGGSSYNSPLH TRBJ1-6 NA TRBV6-6
AWNNNYGYT TRBJ1-2 NA TRBV30
ASSQETSGRDEQY TRBJ2-7 TRBD2 TRBV4-3
ASSSLTTDMNTEAF TRBJ1-1 NA TRBV5-1
ASSLERGYNQPQH TRBJ1-5 NA TRBV7-2
ASSLGGAGEQY TRBJ2-7 NA TRBV5-1
ASSASPSGTKLGYT TRBJ1-2 NA TRBV9
ASSRDDRRNTEAF TRBJ1-1 NA TRBV18
AWIRDSHNEQF TRBJ2-1 NA TRBV30
ASSKHETIPGLAGKTAYEQY TRBJ2-7 NA TRBV21-1
ASTPADGRGNEQF TRBJ2-1 NA TRBV2
ASTRGTTWGGEQY TRBJ2-7 NA TRBV28
ATIAGGREQY TRBJ2-7 TRBD1 TRBV10-3
ASSDPFNYGYT TRBJ1-2 NA TRBV9
ASSVQGYTEAF TRBJ1-1 NA TRBV2